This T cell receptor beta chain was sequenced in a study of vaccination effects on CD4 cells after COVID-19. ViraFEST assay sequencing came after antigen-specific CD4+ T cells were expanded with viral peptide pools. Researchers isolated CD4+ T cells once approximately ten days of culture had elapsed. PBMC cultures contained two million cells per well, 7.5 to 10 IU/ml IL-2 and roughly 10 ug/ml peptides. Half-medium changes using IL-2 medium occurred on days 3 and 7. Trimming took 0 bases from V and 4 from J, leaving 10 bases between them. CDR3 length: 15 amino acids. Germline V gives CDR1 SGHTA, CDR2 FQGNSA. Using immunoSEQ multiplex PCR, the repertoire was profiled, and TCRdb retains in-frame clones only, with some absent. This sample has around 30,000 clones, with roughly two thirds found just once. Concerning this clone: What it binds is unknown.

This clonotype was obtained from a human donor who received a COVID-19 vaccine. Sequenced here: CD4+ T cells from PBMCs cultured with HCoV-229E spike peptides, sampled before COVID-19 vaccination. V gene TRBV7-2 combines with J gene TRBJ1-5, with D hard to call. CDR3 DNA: TGTGCCAGCAGCTTAGCCCCAACGGATAATCAGCCCCAGCATTTT. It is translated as CASSLAPTDNQPQHF.